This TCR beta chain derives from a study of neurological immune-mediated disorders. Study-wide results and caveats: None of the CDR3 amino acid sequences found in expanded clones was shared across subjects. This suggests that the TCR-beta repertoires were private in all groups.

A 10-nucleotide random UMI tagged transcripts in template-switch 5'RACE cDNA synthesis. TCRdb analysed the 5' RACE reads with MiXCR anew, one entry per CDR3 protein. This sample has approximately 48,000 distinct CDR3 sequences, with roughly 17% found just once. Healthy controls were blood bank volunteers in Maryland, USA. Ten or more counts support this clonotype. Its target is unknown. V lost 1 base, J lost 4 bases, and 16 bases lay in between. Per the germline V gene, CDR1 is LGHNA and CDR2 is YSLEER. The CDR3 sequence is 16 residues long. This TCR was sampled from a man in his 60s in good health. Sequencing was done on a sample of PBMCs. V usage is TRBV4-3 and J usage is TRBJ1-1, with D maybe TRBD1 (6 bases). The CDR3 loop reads CASSQAPPGAGTEAFF. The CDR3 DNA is TGCGCCAGCAGCCAAGCGCCTCCGGGGGCGGGCACTGAAGCTTTCTTT.